A selection of T cell receptor beta chains follows, all from one sample in a study of metastatic and nonmetastatic thyroid tumors. TCRdb reanalyzed the PCR reads with MiXCR. The sample has over 30,000 clones, less than 30% seen once. Sequencing used blood. The receptors were sampled from a female donor with papillary thyroid cancer or a benign thyroid nodule (not recorded which). Some clones in this sample may be carry-over from other donors' samples. Each CDR3 is given with its conserved first and last residue. The D gene is left open where the match is weak. Some rows have no size entry. The others give once, few or many, or a class for an expanded clone.

d_call,v_call,clone_size,j_call,cdr3_aa,cdr3_nt
-,TRBV7-8,many,TRBJ1-3,CASSPGRSSGNTIYF,TGTGCCAGCAGCCCAGGACGGTCCTCTGGAAACACCATATATTTT
-,TRBV7-9,many,TRBJ2-2,CASSPRNATGELFF,TGTGCCAGCAGCCCCCGGAACGCCACCGGGGAGCTGTTTTTT
TRBD1,TRBV19,once,TRBJ2-7,CASSMRRQGSWSYEQYF,TGTGCCAGTAGTATGAGGAGACAGGGGTCCTGGTCCTACGAGCAGTACTTC
-,TRBV6-4,many,TRBJ1-2,CASSELQGTVANYGYTF,TGTGCCAGCAGTGAATTGCAAGGGACGGTAGCTAACTATGGCTACACCTTC
-,TRBV7-9,many,TRBJ2-3,CASSLKEDTQYF,TGTGCCAGCAGCTTAAAGGAAGATACGCAGTATTTT
-,TRBV11-3,many,TRBJ2-2,CASSLAAVSVSGELFF,TGTGCCAGCAGCTTAGCAGCGGTATCAGTGTCCGGGGAGCTGTTTTTT
-,TRBV20-1,few,TRBJ2-3,CSARRDTHSTDTQYF,TGCAGTGCTAGAAGGGATACCCATAGCACAGATACGCAGTATTTT
-,TRBV28,few,TRBJ2-2,CAILEQGRSWELFF,TGTGCCATCTTAGAGCAGGGAAGGAGCTGGGAGCTGTTTTTT
-,TRBV25-1,many,TRBJ2-3,CASSERGQGSLWSEGDTQYF,TGTGCCAGCAGTGAGCGGGGGCAGGGCTCCCTCTGGTCGGAGGGGGATACGCAGTATTTT
TRBD2,TRBV4-1,-,TRBJ2-3,CASSQEGLLAGASGTDTQYF,TGCGCCAGCAGCCAAGAAGGCTTGCTAGCGGGGGCCTCAGGCACAGATACGCAGTATTTT
-,TRBV5-1,once,TRBJ2-3,CASSSSPGSGDTDTQYF,TGCGCCAGCAGCTCCAGCCCCGGGTCCGGGGACACAGATACGCAGTATTTT
-,TRBV7-3,many,TRBJ2-1,CASSLARDYNEQFF,TGTGCCAGCAGCTTAGCACGGGATTACAATGAGCAGTTCTTC
TRBD1,TRBV5-1,few,TRBJ1-4,CASSFQGATATNEKLFF,TGCGCCAGCAGCTTCCAGGGGGCCACAGCAACTAATGAAAAACTGTTTTTT
-,TRBV10-1,many,TRBJ1-3,CASSESWAGNSGNTIYF,TGCGCCAGCAGTGAGTCTTGGGCAGGGAACTCTGGAAACACCATATATTTT
-,TRBV6-1,many,TRBJ2-5,CASSALAETQYF,TGTGCCAGCAGTGCCCTCGCGGAGACCCAGTACTTC